A selection of T cell receptor beta chains follows, all from one sample in a study of radiotherapy plus CTLA-4 blockade in lung cancer. Here immunoSEQ multiplex PCR was the method, and the copy in TCRdb shows in-frame clones only, minus some. The table shows about 91,000 clones, with about 78% occurring only once. The sample here was peripheral blood, taken from a patient treated with radiotherapy plus ipilimumab. The receptors shown here come from a human donor with non-small cell lung cancer that progressed on radiotherapy plus ipilimumab. The CDR3 runs from the conserved cysteine through the conserved F or W. The D gene is left open where the match is weak. Size values are once, few and many counts, or a class for expanded clones, and some rows have none.

J,V,size,D,CDR3,DNA
TRBJ2-1,TRBV2,NA,TRBD2,CASSQRIRMLAGVSDEQFF,TGTGCCAGCAGCCAAAGGATTAGGATGCTAGCGGGAGTAAGTGATGAGCAGTTCTTC
TRBJ2-5,TRBV9,few,TRBD1,CASSVGARDRGSETQYF,TGTGCCAGCAGCGTAGGGGCCCGGGACAGGGGGTCAGAGACCCAGTACTTC
TRBJ1-1,TRBV11-2,once,NA,CASSLRRQNTEAFF,TGTGCCAGCAGCTTGCGCAGGCAGAACACTGAAGCTTTCTTT
TRBJ2-3,TRBV9,NA,TRBD2,CASSVAPAGSTDTQYF,TGTGCCAGCAGCGTAGCTCCAGCGGGGAGCACAGATACGCAGTATTTT
TRBJ1-2,TRBV30,once,TRBD1,CAWTPRGTESYGYTF,TGTGCCTGGACCCCCCGCGGGACAGAGAGCTATGGCTACACCTTC
TRBJ2-1,TRBV7-9,NA,NA,CASKATAENNEQFF,TGTGCCAGCAAAGCTACTGCGGAGAACAATGAGCAGTTCTTC
TRBJ2-3,TRBV29-1,NA,NA,CSVGGGATDTQYF,TGCAGCGTTGGCGGCGGGGCTACAGATACGCAGTATTTT
TRBJ2-5,TRBV28,NA,TRBD1,CASRPGQEIPGTQYF,TGTGCCAGCAGGCCGGGACAGGAAATCCCGGGGACCCAGTACTTC
TRBJ2-7,TRBV5-1,NA,TRBD2,CASSLLAGVAEQYF,TGCGCCAGCAGCTTGCTAGCGGGAGTCGCCGAGCAGTACTTC
TRBJ1-5,TRBV10-3,few,NA,CAISGGRGNQPQHF,TGTGCCATCAGTGGGGGCCGGGGCAATCAGCCCCAGCATTTT
TRBJ1-1,TRBV30,NA,NA,CAWNLVDGEAFF,TGTGCCTGGAACCTCGTGGACGGGGAAGCTTTCTTT
TRBJ2-7,TRBV5-1,NA,TRBD1,CASSLDGQDYEQYF,TGCGCCAGCAGCTTGGACGGACAGGACTACGAGCAGTACTTC
TRBJ1-5,TRBV4-3,NA,NA,CASSQVYKANQPQHF,TGCGCCAGCAGCCAAGTGTACAAAGCCAATCAGCCCCAGCATTTT
TRBJ2-1,TRBV4-2,NA,NA,CASSPDLGGDYNEQFF,TGTGCCAGCAGCCCTGACCTTGGCGGGGATTACAATGAGCAGTTCTTC
TRBJ2-5,TRBV5-8,NA,NA,CASSLDRNQETQYF,TGTGCCAGCAGCTTGGATCGCAACCAAGAGACCCAGTACTTC
TRBJ1-1,TRBV4-3,NA,TRBD1,CASSQNPTGVEEAFF,TGCGCCAGCAGCCAAAACCCGACAGGGGTCGAGGAAGCTTTCTTT
TRBJ1-4,TRBV14,few,NA,CASSQDGPGRGEKLFF,TGTGCCAGCAGCCAAGATGGTCCCGGTCGAGGGGAAAAACTGTTTTTT
TRBJ1-2,TRBV2,NA,TRBD1,CASRSPQGQGDYGYTF,TGTGCCAGCAGGTCCCCACAGGGCCAGGGGGACTATGGCTACACCTTC
TRBJ1-5,TRBV19,NA,NA,CASSIAGIGNQPQHF,TGTGCCAGTAGTATAGCGGGGATAGGCAATCAGCCCCAGCATTTT
TRBJ2-1,TRBV7-6,once,TRBD2,CASSRGGGGGKSYNEQFF,TGTGCCAGCAGCCGTGGGGGGGGCGGGGGGAAGTCCTACAATGAGCAGTTCTTC
TRBJ1-6,TRBV18,NA,NA,CASSPSPYNSPLHF,TGTGCCAGCTCACCATCTCCTTATAATTCACCCCTCCACTTT
TRBJ1-2,TRBV6-5,once,TRBD1,CASRHQGAGGYTF,TGTGCCAGCAGACACCAGGGGGCTGGTGGCTACACCTTC
TRBJ1-2,TRBV6-1,NA,NA,CATKDRPNYGYTF,TGTGCCACCAAGGACAGACCTAACTATGGCTACACCTTC
TRBJ2-1,TRBV27,NA,TRBD2,CASSFQTAGGSGNEQFF,TGTGCCAGCAGTTTTCAGACGGCCGGGGGGTCAGGGAATGAGCAGTTCTTC
TRBJ1-1,TRBV6-1,NA,NA,CASTRTSRPNTEAFF,TGTGCCAGCACCCGGACATCTAGGCCGAACACTGAAGCTTTCTTT
TRBJ2-7,TRBV7-8,NA,TRBD1,CASSPWDSQADEQYF,TGTGCCAGCAGCCCCTGGGACAGCCAAGCAGACGAGCAGTACTTC
TRBJ2-2,TRBV10-2,once,NA,CASSETGVGTGELFF,TGCGCCAGCAGTGAAACGGGAGTGGGGACCGGGGAGCTGTTTTTT
TRBJ2-3,TRBV7-9,NA,NA,CASSLNGGGADTQYF,TGTGCCAGCAGCTTAAACGGGGGCGGCGCAGATACGCAGTATTTT
TRBJ2-5,TRBV28,NA,NA,CASTEAGPSTETQYF,TGTGCCAGCACTGAGGCCGGGCCTTCAACGGAGACCCAGTACTTC
TRBJ1-2,TRBV5-1,NA,NA,CASSLEAAYGYTF,TGCGCCAGCAGCTTGGAGGCCGCCTATGGCTACACCTTC
TRBJ1-3,TRBV9,NA,NA,CASSVGTPGIGNTIYF,TGTGCCAGCAGCGTAGGGACCCCAGGGATTGGAAACACCATATATTTT
TRBJ2-3,TRBV9,NA,NA,CASSVGAVDRDTQYF,TGTGCCAGCAGCGTAGGAGCGGTGGACCGAGATACGCAGTATTTT
TRBJ1-4,TRBV6-6,NA,NA,CASSYERGGEKLFF,TGTGCCAGCAGTTACGAGAGGGGGGGTGAAAAACTGTTTTTT
TRBJ2-2,TRBV14,medium-sized,TRBD2,CASSQGGLAGGSTGELFF,TGTGCCAGCAGCCAAGGAGGGCTAGCGGGAGGTTCCACCGGGGAGCTGTTTTTT
TRBJ2-1,TRBV9,NA,NA,CASSVGDAEQFF,TGTGCCAGCAGCGTAGGAGATGCTGAGCAGTTCTTC
TRBJ2-5,TRBV6-5,NA,TRBD1,CASSPGTGVGETQYF,TGTGCCAGCAGTCCCGGGACAGGGGTCGGAGAGACCCAGTACTTC
TRBJ1-3,TRBV6-5,NA,NA,CASSYSGRSGNTIYF,TGTGCCAGCAGTTACTCGGGGCGGTCTGGAAACACCATATATTTT